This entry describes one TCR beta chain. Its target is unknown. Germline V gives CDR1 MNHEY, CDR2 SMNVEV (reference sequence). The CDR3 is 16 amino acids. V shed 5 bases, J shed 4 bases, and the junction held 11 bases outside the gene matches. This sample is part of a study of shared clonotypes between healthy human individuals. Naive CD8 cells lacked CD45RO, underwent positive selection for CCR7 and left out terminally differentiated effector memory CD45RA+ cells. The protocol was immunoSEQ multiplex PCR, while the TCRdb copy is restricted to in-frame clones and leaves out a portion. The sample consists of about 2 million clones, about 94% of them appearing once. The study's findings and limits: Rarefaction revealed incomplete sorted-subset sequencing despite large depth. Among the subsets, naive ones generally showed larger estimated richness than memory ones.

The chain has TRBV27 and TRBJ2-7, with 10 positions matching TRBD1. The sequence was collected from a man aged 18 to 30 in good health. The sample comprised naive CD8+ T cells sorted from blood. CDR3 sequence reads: CASSPSTGGVMYEQYF. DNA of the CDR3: TGTGCCAGCAGTCCCTCGACAGGGGGCGTTATGTACGAGCAGTACTTC.